Listed below are T cell receptor beta chains from one sample, sequenced in a study of regulatory T cells in long-lasting Graves disease. From the multiplex PCR reads, TCRdb called clonotypes with MiXCR, one entry per CDR3 protein. The sample consists of a few hundred thousand distinct CDR3 sequences, approximately 20% of them appearing once. In addition, the sample was reused for a study of T cells in Graves' hyperthyroidism and ophthalmopathy.

This material consisted of peripheral blood mononuclear cells (PBMCs), taken at new diagnosis, from a patient treated with antithyroid drugs. The receptors originated from a woman aged 30 to 39 with Graves disease. CDR3s include the opening cysteine and the closing phenylalanine or tryptophan. Not every row has a clone size; where given, it reads once, few, many or a size class.

V gene: TRBV6-1; clone size: many; CDR3 protein: CASRNQDTEAFF
V gene: TRBV27; clone size: few; CDR3 protein: CASLDSPDTQYF
V gene: TRBV3-1; clone size: many; CDR3 protein: CASSQERSEQYF
V gene: TRBV7-8; clone size: many; CDR3 protein: CASSLVLNPRSDGYTF
V gene: TRBV9; clone size: many; CDR3 protein: CASSVGAGDYGYTF
V gene: TRBV20-1; clone size: many; CDR3 protein: CSAGDSFTEAFF
V gene: TRBV6-1; clone size: few; CDR3 protein: CASSPGQGLNEQYF
V gene: TRBV3-1; clone size: many; CDR3 protein: CASSQGLGGTEAFF
V gene: TRBV20-1; clone size: many; CDR3 protein: CSLGGGRDGNQPQHF
V gene: TRBV7-3; clone size: NA; CDR3 protein: CASPPLTSSYNEQFF
V gene: TRBV7-9; clone size: many; CDR3 protein: CASSLAAAYYGYTF
V gene: TRBV5-4; clone size: NA; CDR3 protein: CASSLGGPGNNQPQHF
V gene: TRBV20-1; clone size: many; CDR3 protein: CSAVTGGYGYTF
V gene: TRBV4-1; clone size: NA; CDR3 protein: CASSQVGTGLNEQYF
V gene: TRBV2; clone size: many; CDR3 protein: CASSLLSRRLSDNSPLHF
V gene: TRBV6-5; clone size: NA; CDR3 protein: CASSYGGDYEKLFF
V gene: TRBV28; clone size: few; CDR3 protein: CASSWDRGSGYTF
V gene: TRBV5-4; clone size: many; CDR3 protein: CASSSIGEKETQYF
V gene: TRBV12-3/TRBV12-4; clone size: few; CDR3 protein: CASSFPSGTGRMNTEAFF
V gene: TRBV27; clone size: many; CDR3 protein: CASSRDPQASSYNSPLHF
V gene: TRBV10-1; clone size: NA; CDR3 protein: CASSDSGTGSYEQYF
V gene: TRBV12-3/TRBV12-4; clone size: many; CDR3 protein: CASSLGGPVYYGYTF
V gene: TRBV6-2/TRBV6-3; clone size: few; CDR3 protein: CASSDRDGGFNEQFF
V gene: TRBV11-2; clone size: many; CDR3 protein: CASSLGGAVGQPQHF
V gene: TRBV18; clone size: many; CDR3 protein: CASSPGLANSPLHF
V gene: TRBV5-5; clone size: many; CDR3 protein: CASSSQPDGPQHF
V gene: TRBV4-1; clone size: many; CDR3 protein: CASSQVSGRGGNTDTQYF
V gene: TRBV7-6; clone size: many; CDR3 protein: CASSLGSRGVINEQFF
V gene: TRBV7-2; clone size: few; CDR3 protein: CASSFDRGAETQYF
V gene: TRBV5-1; clone size: few; CDR3 protein: CASSLGGTPWAYNEQFF
V gene: TRBV20-1; clone size: NA; CDR3 protein: CSASISDVGFEKLFF
V gene: TRBV6-1; clone size: few; CDR3 protein: CASSRTMPGTGANVLTF
V gene: TRBV3-1; clone size: many; CDR3 protein: CASSPRANYGYTF
V gene: TRBV5-1; clone size: many; CDR3 protein: CASSSTRQGEQYF
V gene: TRBV10-1; clone size: few; CDR3 protein: CASGIAGGRGTQYF
V gene: TRBV20-1; clone size: NA; CDR3 protein: CSGSGASGHNEQFF
V gene: TRBV18; clone size: many; CDR3 protein: CASSRAGPQNTGELFF
V gene: TRBV18; clone size: many; CDR3 protein: CASSPQTGPNTEAFF
V gene: TRBV3-1; clone size: NA; CDR3 protein: CASSQEFRGPGERGYTF
V gene: TRBV15; clone size: many; CDR3 protein: CATSRDRVSEQYF
V gene: TRBV7-9; clone size: NA; CDR3 protein: CASSLTGQALKNTEAFF
V gene: TRBV11-3; clone size: many; CDR3 protein: CASSFGAAGELFF
V gene: TRBV7-9; clone size: NA; CDR3 protein: CASSLASGIEQYF
V gene: TRBV6-5; clone size: many; CDR3 protein: CASSYWGQGPTNYGYTF
V gene: TRBV6-1; clone size: many; CDR3 protein: CASNRGTWTEKLFF
V gene: TRBV20-1; clone size: many; CDR3 protein: CSARPTGTGVNQPQHF
V gene: TRBV6-1; clone size: few; CDR3 protein: CASSDYPNTGELFF
V gene: TRBV5-1; clone size: many; CDR3 protein: CASSLIGPDSGNTIYF
V gene: TRBV14; clone size: few; CDR3 protein: CASSQDFPNGIDYYGEQYF
V gene: TRBV5-6; clone size: many; CDR3 protein: CASSRQGAKETQYF
V gene: TRBV20-1; clone size: few; CDR3 protein: CSAGTSGGSEQYF
V gene: TRBV6-1; clone size: many; CDR3 protein: CASSEVGNEQFF
V gene: TRBV28; clone size: many; CDR3 protein: CASSQDTYTDTQYF
V gene: TRBV29-1; clone size: many; CDR3 protein: CSVARDSNQPQHF
V gene: TRBV19; clone size: few; CDR3 protein: CASSIEVVGTQYF
V gene: TRBV14; clone size: many; CDR3 protein: CASSQVPTKRGAYEQYF
V gene: TRBV6-1; clone size: many; CDR3 protein: CASSQGGDYGYTF